This entry concerns a single TCR beta chain. Its antigen is currently unknown. V gave up 3 bases and J gave up 5 bases; unmatched junction bases: 4. This CDR3 spans 16 amino acids. Germline CDR1 is SGHAT and CDR2 is FQNNGV. This table comes from immunoSEQ multiplex PCR, and its TCRdb copy is limited to in-frame clones, with some not included. The sample consists of around 2,000,000 clones, 90% to 95% of them appearing once. These data belong to a study of shared clonotypes between healthy human individuals. Study findings and constraints: In general, naive subsets displayed greater estimated richness than memory subsets did. All-four-donor shared clonotypes had higher generation probabilities than non-shared clonotypes did. Represented diversity, genetic and exposure-history alike, was limited by few donors.

The TCR sequence derives from a man aged 18 to 30 in good health. The rearrangement joins TRBV11-2 to TRBJ2-3, with TRBD2 identical over 14 bases. Input material: naive CD4+ T cells sorted from blood. Stated subset: CD45RA+ positively selected. The CDR3 reads CASSFGTSGRKDTQYF. The CDR3 DNA is TGTGCCAGCAGCTTTGGGACTAGCGGGAGAAAAGATACGCAGTATTTT.